These 3 T cell receptor beta chains originate from one sample sequenced in a study of CD8 T cells in ankylosing spondylitis. TCRdb fed the 5' RACE reads into MiXCR, producing one record per CDR3 protein. The sample comprises under 300,000 distinct CDR3 sequences, approximately 20% of which are singletons, and less than 35% rests with the top ten. Sequencing input: blood, either unsorted or a sorted T cell fraction (not recorded which). Receptor source: a male donor with ankylosing spondylitis or in good health (not recorded which).

Only a few counts were recorded for this clonotype. The chain links TRBV6-1 to TRBJ2-3, with D perhaps TRBD2 (5 bases). V lost 7 bases, J lost 1 base, and 15 bases lay in between. CDR1 and CDR2 (germline): MNHNS, SASEGT. This CDR3 has 15 amino acids. The CDR3 loop reads CASTESGLGTDTQYF. The DNA for the CDR3 is TGTGCCAGCACCGAAAGCGGCCTCGGCACAGATACGCAGTATTTT.

V and J are TRBV7-9 and TRBJ2-2, with D unclear. V was cut by 2 bases and J by 6 bases, with 7 bases left in between. Germline CDR1 is SEHNR and CDR2 is FQNEAQ (reference sequence). This CDR3 contains 13 residues. CDR3 amino acids: CASSLINPGELFF. The CDR3 DNA follows: TGTGCCAGCAGCTTAATTAATCCCGGGGAGCTGTTTTTT.

This clonotype was seen a handful of times. The chain carries TRBV4-1 and TRBJ1-1; D uncertain. The CDR3 runs 18 residues. The germline V gene encodes CDR1 MGHRA and CDR2 YSYEKL. The V end lost 2 bases, the J end lost 4 bases, and 23 bases lay between the germline ends. CDR3 DNA: TGCGCCAGCAGCCAAATCGCTATGGGTCGGGTAATGGGCACTGAAGCTTTCTTT. Its protein product is CASSQIAMGRVMGTEAFF.